The 13 T cell receptor beta chains below were found in one sample sequenced in a study of blood T cells in healthy people across ages. Using a J-beta primer mix together with a sample-barcoded 5' primer, a second PCR was run for about 6 to 12 cycles. One entry per CDR3 protein results from TCRdb running MiXCR on the 5' RACE reads. The sample has roughly 930,000 distinct CDR3 sequences; roughly 52% are singletons. Sequenced material: blood. All receptors derive from a man younger than 40 in good health.

Ten or more counts support this clonotype. The chain recombines TRBV12-3 or TRBV12-4 with TRBJ2-7, with unresolved D. The V gene lost 6 bases and the J gene lost 2 bases, with 26 bases spanning the gap. This CDR3 is 18 amino acids long. CDR3 in DNA: TGTGCCAGCAGCCTCGGTTATGATGGGCCTCCGATCCCCTACGAGCAGTACTTC. Translating gives CASSLGYDGPPIPYEQYF.

Only a few counts were recorded for this clonotype. J is TRBJ2-1 and V is TRBV12-3 or TRBV12-4; 11 bases agree with TRBD2. Germline trimming cut 10 bases from V and 8 bases from J; bases unmatched to any gene: 7. The CDR3 consists of 13 residues. CDR3 nucleotides: TGTGCCACCCGGCTAGCGGGGGGTCATGAGCAGTTCTTC. Residues: CATRLAGGHEQFF.

This clonotype showed up just a few times. The chain employs TRBV20-1 and TRBJ1-2, with unresolved D. CDR3 length: 12 amino acids. V was trimmed by 2 bases and J by 5 bases, leaving 9 bases between them. Germline CDR1 reads DFQATT; CDR2 reads SNEGSKA (reference sequence). Here the CDR3 reads CSARTSGYGYTF. The DNA for the CDR3 is TGCAGTGCTAGAACTTCGGGGTATGGCTACACCTTC.

The V call is TRBV21-1, the J call TRBJ2-3; the table gives TRBD1 as D, unverified against the DNA. TRBV21-1 is a known pseudogene. There are 16 residues in the CDR3. The CDR3 bases are TGTGCCAGCAGCAAAGTTGGGACAGGGTGCACAGATACGCAGTATTTT. Translated, it gives CASSKVGTGCTDTQYF.

The rearrangement links TRBV6-6 to TRBJ1-6, with 7 bases fitting TRBD1. Per the germline V gene, CDR1 is MNHNY and CDR2 is SVGAGI (reference sequence). After removal of 5 bases from V and 9 bases from J, the junction contained 10 bases not matched to a gene. CDR3 length: 15 amino acids. The CDR3, as DNA: TGTGCCAGCAGTGAGTTGGGACAGCCCCCTTCACCCCTCCACTTT. Translation gives CASSELGQPPSPLHF.

The V call is TRBV7-2, the J call TRBJ1-6; D might be TRBD1 (6 bases). The CDR3 contains 15 residues. Germline CDR1 and CDR2: SGHTA and FQGNSA. V was trimmed by 4 bases and J by 7 bases, leaving 14 bases between them. The DNA for the CDR3 is TGTGCCAGCAGCTACGGGGGCTCGGAGAATTCACCCCTCCACTTT. This translates into CASSYGGSENSPLHF.

The chain carries TRBV20-1 and TRBJ2-7; perhaps D is TRBD1 or TRBD2 (6 bases each). The J call may be wrong; the DNA end is better matched by TRBJ2-5. CDR1 and CDR2 (germline): DFQATT, SNEGSKA (reference sequence). CDR3 length: 15 residues. The CDR3 DNA follows: TGCAGCCACAGAGGTGGGGGGCTGGAGAGGGAGACCCAGTACTTC. This codes for CSHRGGGLERETQYF.

On this clonotype: Mismatch with germline at one junction end may stem from a read error. The V and J genes are TRBV7-2 and TRBJ2-7, with 7 bases lining up with TRBD2. The CDR3 consists of 15 residues. Per germline, CDR1 SGHTA and CDR2 FQGNSA. The chain's CDR3 is CASGLNPSGPYEQYF. Here the CDR3 DNA reads TGTGCCAGCGGCTTAAACCCTAGCGGACCCTACGAGCAGTACTTC.

The CDR3 region has the DNA TGTGCCAGCAGTGCCGTCCCCGCGGGTGAGCAGTTCTTC. Protein product: CASSAVPAGEQFF. The chain couples TRBV6-4 to TRBJ2-1; maybe TRBD2 (5 bases). This CDR3 is 13 amino acids long. In germline, CDR1 is MRHNA, CDR2 SNTAGT. V was clipped by 4 bases and J by 9 bases, with 13 bases between them.

As regards this clonotype: A read error may produce the germline difference seen at one junction end. The chain joins TRBV5-1 to TRBJ2-3, with 11 nucleotides matching TRBD1. Germline V CDR1 and CDR2: SGHRS, YFSETQ. The CDR3 consists of 16 residues. CDR3 residues: CTSSWGDRGMADTQYF. The CDR3 coding sequence is TGCACCAGCAGCTGGGGGGACAGGGGGATGGCAGATACGCAGTATTTT.

The gene calls are TRBV4-3 and TRBJ2-7, with D perhaps matching TRBD2 (6 bases). The tail of the sequence fits TRBJ2-5 better, so the J call may be wrong. This CDR3 is built from 16 residues. Looked up from germline, CDR1 is LGHNA and CDR2 is YSLEER. The CDR3 DNA reads as TGCGCCAGCAGCCAAGATTGGCCCCGGGAGATGGAGACCCAGTACTTC. Its protein product is CASSQDWPREMETQYF.

V gene TRBV9 combines with J gene TRBJ2-1; the match to TRBD2 covers 9 bases. This CDR3 is built from 18 residues. J lost 0 bases, V lost 1 base, and 8 bases had no gene match. Germline-derived CDR1 and CDR2 are SGDLS and YYNGEE. CDR3 protein: CASSVRGGGSSSYNEQFF. The CDR3 bases are TGTGCCAGCAGCGTACGCGGGGGGGGGTCCAGCTCCTACAATGAGCAGTTCTTC.

A few counts support this clonotype. V is TRBV20-1 and J is TRBJ1-1, with TRBD1 matching 7 bases. The germline V gene encodes CDR1 DFQATT and CDR2 SNEGSKA (reference sequence). J lost 4 bases, V lost 3 bases, and 8 bases had no gene match. The CDR3 covers 14 residues. The CDR3 region has the DNA TGCAGTGCTAGGAGCGGCAGGGGGGTCACTGAAGCTTTCTTT. Its protein product is CSARSGRGVTEAFF.